Below, 29 T cell receptor beta chains from the same sample are listed, as sequenced in a study of CXCR3-negative and CXCR3-positive naive CD8 T cells. It was by 5' RACE with UMI labels that the TRB cDNA libraries were prepared. TCRdb re-called the 5' RACE reads; every CDR3 protein appears as one record, without DNA. This sample's table reports tens of thousands of distinct CDR3 sequences. Specimen: memory CD8+ T cells from blood. These receptors came from a human donor in good health. Some clones in this sample may be carry-over from other donors' samples.

J is TRBJ1-4 and V is TRBV5-5; the D gene TCRdb calls, TRBD1, cannot be checked with no DNA. The CDR3 is 17 amino acids. The V gene's germline CDR1 is SGHKS and CDR2 YYEKEE (reference sequence). CDR3: CASSWDQTGGAGEKLFF.

This chain joins TRBV29-1 and TRBJ2-7. The V gene's germline CDR1 is SQVTM and CDR2 ANQGSEA. The CDR3 spans 11 residues. CDR3 residues: CSVERPDRQYF.

The chain is built from TRBV28 and TRBJ2-5. Looked up from germline, CDR1 is MDHEN and CDR2 is SYDVKM. CDR3 length equals 15 residues. The CDR3 sequence is CASSLNDRDQETQYF. Using reference TRBV28 and TRBJ2-5 for the parts outside the CDR3, the full variable domain is DVKVTQSSRYLVKRTGEKVFLECVQDMDHENMFWYRQDPGLGLRLIYFSYDVKMKEKGDIPEGYSVSREKKERFSLILESASTNQTSMYLCASSLNDRDQETQYFGPGTRLLVL.

This chain connects TRBV21-1 to TRBJ2-7; the TCRdb D gene call, TRBD2, has no DNA to confirm it. TRBV21-1 is deemed a pseudogene. The CDR3 is made up of 15 amino acids. The CDR3 loop reads CASSTSEGSSYEQYF.

V usage is TRBV9 and J usage is TRBJ2-7; checking the TCRdb D call of TRBD1 is not possible without DNA. The CDR3 loop spans 16 amino acids. Looked up from germline, CDR1 is SGDLS and CDR2 is YYNGEE. The CDR3 loop is CASSVAGTITNAEQYF.

CDR3 loop: CASSGTPSSYEQYF. The chain carries TRBV5-4 and TRBJ2-7; with no DNA, the TCRdb D assignment of TRBD2 cannot be verified. The CDR3 runs to 14 residues. CDR1 and CDR2 from the germline V gene are SGHNT and YYREEE (reference sequence).

V usage is TRBV11-1 and J usage is TRBJ2-7; without DNA, the TCRdb call of TRBD1 cannot be checked. The CDR3 runs 15 residues. Germline CDR1 SGHAT, CDR2 FQDESV (reference sequence). CDR3: CASSPRDRADYEQYF. The complete variable domain, with remaining parts taken from reference TRBV11-1 and TRBJ2-7, reads EAEVAQSPRYKITEKSQAVAFWCDPISGHATLYWYRQILGQGPELLVQFQDESVVDDSQLPKDRFSAERLKGVDSTLKIQPAELGDSAMYLCASSPRDRADYEQYFGPGTRLTVT.

V gene TRBV7-9 combines with J gene TRBJ2-5; the TCRdb call, TRBD2, lacks DNA for checking. Germline loops: CDR1 SEHNR, CDR2 FQNEAQ (reference sequence). The CDR3 spans 15 residues. The CDR3 is CASSLVTSHQETQYF. Filled out from reference TRBV7-9 and TRBJ2-5, the complete variable domain reads DTGVSQNPRHKITKRGQNVTFRCDPISEHNRLYWYRQTLGQGPEFLTYFQNEAQLEKSRLLSDRFSAERPKGSFSTLEIQRTEQGDSAMYLCASSLVTSHQETQYFGPGTRLLVL.

The chain has TRBV29-1 and TRBJ1-3. Germline assignment: CDR1 SQVTM and CDR2 ANQGSEA. The CDR3 sequence is 14 residues long. CDR3 sequence: CSLEGGDFGNTIYF.

This chain uses TRBV29-1 with TRBJ2-7; TCRdb's assignment of TRBD1 cannot be checked, as there is no DNA. Per the germline V gene, CDR1 is SQVTM and CDR2 is ANQGSEA. This CDR3 comprises 16 residues. The CDR3 reads CSVEGGTGLPPYEQYF.

The chain recombines TRBV29-1 with TRBJ2-7; TCRdb's assignment of TRBD1 cannot be checked, as there is no DNA. The germline V gene encodes CDR1 SQVTM and CDR2 ANQGSEA. The CDR3 spans 12 residues. The CDR3 region is CSVTTGWGEQYF.

This chain links TRBV13 with TRBJ2-1; absent DNA, TCRdb's TRBD2 call cannot be checked. Germline V CDR1 and CDR2: PRHDT, FYEKMQ (reference sequence). This CDR3 contains 14 residues. The CDR3 region is CASSSLGGYNEQFF.

The V and J genes are TRBV7-2 and TRBJ2-1. CDR1 is SGHTA, CDR2 FQGNSA, per germline. The CDR3 spans 12 residues. The CDR3 loop is CASSFRSNEQFF.

V usage is TRBV7-6 and J usage is TRBJ2-7; there is no DNA to check the TCRdb D call of TRBD1. CDR3 length: 14 amino acids. Germline assignment: CDR1 SGHVS and CDR2 FNYEAQ. CDR3 residues: CASSPRAEIYEQYF.

This chain uses TRBV12-3 or TRBV12-4 with TRBJ2-7; the TCRdb D gene call, TRBD2, has no DNA to confirm it. This CDR3 region has 13 residues. The CDR3 loop is CANETSASYEQYF.

The rearrangement uses TRBV12-3 or TRBV12-4 and TRBJ2-7; there is no DNA to check the TCRdb D call of TRBD2. CDR3 length equals 13 residues. The CDR3 reads CASSLDLPYEQYF.

This rearrangement joins TRBV14 to TRBJ2-1; no DNA is available, so the TRBD1 call from TCRdb remains unchecked. Germline-derived CDR1 and CDR2 are SGHDN and FVKESK. This CDR3 is built from 13 residues. The CDR3 loop reads CASALGGYNEQFF. Full variable domain (outside the CDR3, taken from reference TRBV14 and TRBJ2-1): EAGVTQFPSHSVIEKGQTVTLRCDPISGHDNLYWYRRVMGKEIKFLLHFVKESKQDESGMPNNRFLAERTGGTYSTLKVQPAELEDSGVYFCASALGGYNEQFFGPGTRLTVL.

The chain uses TRBV29-1 and TRBJ1-1. CDR1 and CDR2 from the germline V gene are SQVTM and ANQGSEA. The CDR3 consists of 11 residues. CDR3 region: CSVEPDTEAFF.

The chain is built from TRBV10-3 and TRBJ2-7; absent DNA, TCRdb's TRBD1 call cannot be checked. The length of the CDR3 is 13 residues. Germline loops: CDR1 ENHRY, CDR2 SYGVKD. CDR3 region: CASWTPSSYEQYF.

The chain is built from TRBV28 and TRBJ2-2; TCRdb selects TRBD1, and the lack of DNA leaves this call unchecked. The V gene's germline CDR1 is MDHEN and CDR2 SYDVKM. The CDR3 runs 17 residues. CDR3 loop: CAINSGGPYTNTGELFF.

This chain connects TRBV28 to TRBJ2-1; the TCRdb call, TRBD1, lacks DNA for checking. CDR3 length: 16 amino acids. Germline V lookup: CDR1 MDHEN, CDR2 SYDVKM. This CDR3 is CASSLTTGGPYNEQFF.

The V gene is TRBV28, the J gene TRBJ2-3; TCRdb's D gene call, TRBD1, goes unchecked for lack of DNA. This CDR3 has 14 amino acids. CDR1 and CDR2 (germline): MDHEN, SYDVKM. CDR3 region: CASSLSGERDTQYF.

V is TRBV14 and J is TRBJ2-2; TCRdb proposes TRBD1, but this gene call is untestable without DNA. The CDR3 has 15 residues. Looked up from germline, CDR1 is SGHDN and CDR2 is FVKESK. CDR3 in amino acids: CASSLGLPGTGELFF.

This chain links TRBV29-1 with TRBJ2-7; the TCRdb call, TRBD2, lacks DNA for checking. Germline V gives CDR1 SQVTM, CDR2 ANQGSEA. The CDR3 is 12 residues long. The CDR3 here is CSVEGGGYEQYF.

The chain is built from TRBV4-3 and TRBJ1-2. This CDR3 has 15 residues. The V gene's germline CDR1 is LGHNA and CDR2 YSLEER. The CDR3 spells CASSQDEELGYGYTF.

This chain uses TRBV3-1 with TRBJ1-4; TCRdb outputs TRBD1, but without DNA this stays unchecked. In germline, CDR1 is LGHDT, CDR2 YNNKEL (reference sequence). This CDR3 comprises 15 residues. This CDR3 is CATSQASSGAEKLFF.

The chain couples TRBV7-9 to TRBJ2-5; TCRdb gives TRBD2 as the D gene, but with no DNA this cannot be confirmed. This CDR3 contains 16 residues. Per germline, CDR1 SEHNR and CDR2 FQNEAQ (reference sequence). The CDR3 sequence: CASSKPDSRLRETQYF.

The rearrangement joins TRBV20-1 to TRBJ2-1. Per germline, CDR1 DFQATT and CDR2 SNEGSKA (reference sequence). CDR3 length equals 16 residues. The CDR3 sequence: CSARDLADVSYNEQFF.

This CDR3 reads CASSPRRPGDNEQFF. This chain joins TRBV5-1 and TRBJ2-1; TCRdb's assignment of TRBD1 cannot be checked, as there is no DNA. This CDR3 region has 15 residues. Looked up from germline, CDR1 is SGHRS and CDR2 is YFSETQ.